A selection of T cell receptor beta chains follows, all from one sample in a study of T cells in Graves' hyperthyroidism and ophthalmopathy. TCRdb re-called the multiplex PCR reads through MiXCR, storing one row per CDR3 protein. The sample includes 300,000 to 500,000 distinct CDR3 sequences, roughly 13% seen only once; the top ten take 28%. Material: blood. The receptors here all came from a man aged 45-65 years with Graves' ophthalmopathy. Each CDR3 is given with its conserved first and last residue. A D gene is named only where the DNA matches it firmly. Not every row has a clone size; where given, it reads once, few, many or a size class.

D gene,J gene,V gene,clone size,CDR3 protein,CDR3 DNA
NA,TRBJ1-1,TRBV10-3,many,CAISVAEVAEAFF,TGTGCCATCAGTGTAGCCGAGGTTGCTGAAGCTTTCTTT
NA,TRBJ1-1,TRBV19,many,CASGDLRGTEAFF,TGTGCCAGTGGGGACTTAAGAGGCACTGAAGCTTTCTTT
NA,TRBJ1-5,TRBV12-3/TRBV12-4,many,CASSPGQKEGQPQHF,TGTGCCAGCAGTCCAGGACAAAAGGAGGGTCAGCCCCAGCATTTT
TRBD1,TRBJ2-3,TRBV29-1,many,CSAGQGTDTQYF,TGCAGCGCCGGACAGGGAACAGATACGCAGTATTTT
NA,TRBJ2-3,TRBV11-2,many,CASRVAEGGHTQYF,TGTGCCAGCAGAGTAGCGGAGGGGGGACATACGCAGTATTTT
NA,TRBJ1-1,TRBV5-1,many,CASSLGTGTILPPGLTEAFF,TGCGCCAGCAGCTTGGGTACCGGGACAATCCTTCCTCCGGGCTTGACTGAAGCTTTCTTT
NA,TRBJ2-7,TRBV6-1,NA,CASDGGPRKRGHEQYF,TGTGCCAGCGACGGGGGGCCCCGGAAAAGGGGCCACGAGCAGTACTTC
NA,TRBJ2-5,TRBV28,NA,CASSLRWGQETQYF,TGTGCCAGCAGTTTAAGATGGGGCCAGGAGACCCAGTACTTC
TRBD1,TRBJ2-7,TRBV6-1,few,CASRLSGTGGYEQYF,TGTGCCAGCAGACTCTCCGGGACAGGGGGTTACGAGCAGTACTTC
NA,TRBJ2-7,TRBV20-1,many,CSARVERGTYEQYF,TGCAGTGCTAGAGTAGAAAGGGGTACCTACGAGCAGTACTTC
NA,TRBJ1-1,TRBV12-3/TRBV12-4,many,CASSLGGSSPEAFF,TGTGCCAGCAGTTTAGGGGGCAGCAGTCCTGAAGCTTTCTTT
TRBD1,TRBJ2-5,TRBV19,NA,CASSRGGPQETQYF,TGTGCCAGTAGCCGAGGGGGCCCTCAAGAGACCCAGTACTTC
NA,TRBJ1-1,TRBV30,many,CARRNQGQNTEAFF,TGTGCCCGAAGAAATCAGGGACAGAACACTGAAGCTTTCTTT
NA,TRBJ2-7,TRBV12-3/TRBV12-4,NA,CASSLHGRGQYF,TGTGCCAGCAGTTTACACGGGAGAGGGCAGTACTTC
TRBD2,TRBJ2-1,TRBV10-3,NA,CAISPRLAGSSNKQFF,TGTGCCATCAGTCCGAGACTAGCGGGATCGTCTAATAAGCAGTTCTTC
TRBD2,TRBJ2-7,TRBV11-2,many,CASSFLGGRDEQYF,TGTGCCAGCAGCTTTCTTGGGGGGAGGGACGAGCAGTACTTC
TRBD1,TRBJ2-7,TRBV15,NA,CATSNYRGGEQYF,TGTGCCACCAGCAATTACAGGGGTGGGGAGCAGTACTTC
TRBD1,TRBJ2-2,TRBV14,NA,CASSQRTGGIGELFF,TGTGCCAGCAGCCAGAGGACAGGGGGGATCGGGGAGCTGTTTTTT
NA,TRBJ2-1,TRBV19,few,CASSIAGAYNEQFF,TGTGCCAGTAGTATCGCGGGTGCTTACAATGAGCAGTTCTTC
TRBD2,TRBJ2-7,TRBV20-1,NA,CSARATSGRSSEQYF,TGCAGTGCTAGAGCTACTAGCGGGAGATCTAGTGAGCAGTACTTC
TRBD2,TRBJ2-2,TRBV7-9,few,CASSPSGGAGELFF,TGTGCCAGCAGCCCATCGGGAGGGGCCGGGGAGCTGTTTTTT
NA,TRBJ1-5,TRBV6-1,few,CASSTPNQPQHF,TGTGCCAGCAGTACCCCCAATCAGCCCCAGCATTTT
TRBD2,TRBJ2-3,TRBV29-1,NA,CSVQLGTRTDTQYF,TGCAGCGTTCAACTAGGGACTAGGACAGATACGCAGTATTTT
TRBD2,TRBJ2-3,TRBV30,NA,CAWSVPGGGTDTQYF,TGTGCCTGGAGTGTACCGGGAGGAGGGACAGATACGCAGTATTTT
NA,TRBJ2-7,TRBV18,many,CASSPTNYKGPYEQYF,TGTGCCAGCTCACCTACCAATTATAAGGGGCCCTACGAGCAGTACTTC
NA,TRBJ2-1,TRBV5-5,NA,CASSLKTVNEQFF,TGTGCCAGCAGCTTGAAGACTGTCAATGAGCAGTTCTTC
NA,TRBJ2-5,TRBV12-3/TRBV12-4,many,CASSSAPETQYF,TGTGCCAGCAGTTCTGCGCCAGAGACCCAGTACTTC
NA,TRBJ1-5,TRBV18,many,CASSPRQNQPQHF,TGTGCCAGCTCCCCGAGACAGAATCAGCCCCAGCATTTT
NA,TRBJ2-7,TRBV7-2,many,CASSLLGGSGIFYEQYF,TGTGCCAGCAGCTTATTAGGGGGGAGTGGCATTTTCTACGAGCAGTACTTC
TRBD1,TRBJ1-5,TRBV12-3/TRBV12-4,many,CASSLTGSGQPQHF,TGTGCCAGCAGCTTGACAGGGTCGGGTCAGCCCCAGCATTTT
NA,TRBJ2-5,TRBV14,few,CASSQGRHDTGETQYF,TGTGCCAGCAGCCAAGGCAGGCACGACACGGGCGAGACCCAGTACTTC
NA,TRBJ2-7,TRBV30,few,CAWTPSGGRRSEQYF,TGTGCCTGGACCCCCTCCGGGGGGCGCCGGTCCGAGCAGTACTTC
NA,TRBJ1-1,TRBV7-6,NA,CASSLGGGGVNTEAFF,TGTGCCAGCAGCTTAGGGGGTGGGGGAGTGAACACTGAAGCTTTCTTT
NA,TRBJ2-3,TRBV6-1,many,CASSKTRVDTQYF,TGTGCCAGCAGTAAAACCAGGGTGGATACGCAGTATTTT
NA,TRBJ2-1,TRBV7-6,few,CASSPSPGNNEQFF,TGTGCCAGCAGCCCCTCTCCCGGAAACAATGAGCAGTTCTTC
TRBD2,TRBJ2-3,TRBV18,many,CASSPMPSGSNGVTQYF,TGTGCCAGCTCACCTATGCCTAGCGGGAGCAATGGTGTGACGCAGTATTTT
NA,TRBJ2-3,TRBV7-6,NA,CASSYLGGLRDTQYF,TGTGCCAGCAGCTATTTGGGTGGGCTGAGAGATACGCAGTATTTT
NA,TRBJ2-3,TRBV18,many,CASSPLGRRTDTQYF,TGTGCCAGCTCACCGCTAGGAAGGCGCACAGATACGCAGTATTTT
TRBD1,TRBJ2-5,TRBV6-1,many,CASSSTQRRTGGKTQYF,TGTGCCAGCAGTTCCACGCAAAGAAGGACAGGTGGGAAGACCCAGTACTTC